These 3 T cell receptor beta chains came from one sample sequenced in a study of shared clonotypes between healthy human individuals (dated by TCRdb to about 2020). The library came from the immunoSEQ multiplex PCR assay. Entries here come from immuneACCESS through TCRdb and include only in-frame sequences with V and J called. Some clones fail to appear in such tables; in the studies checked, an unresolved V gene covers under half of the shortfall, and the cause of the remainder is unknown. Recorded for this sample are around 350,000 clones; roughly 70% of them occurred a single time. The ten largest clones represent less than 11% of the sample. The sequencing sample was made of memory CD4+ T cells sorted from blood. Taken with the paper, the label for cell subset or site translates to: CD45RA-negative fraction. All receptors come from a man under 40 in good health.

This clone was detected only a few times. The chain uses TRBV6-1 and TRBJ2-3; D remains ambiguous. V was clipped by 4 bases and J by 8 bases, with 10 bases between them. The CDR3 is made up of 12 amino acids. Germline V lookup: CDR1 MNHNS, CDR2 SASEGT. The CDR3 DNA reads TGTGCCAGCAGTGGACCGTGGGGTACGCAGTATTTT. This translates into CASSGPWGTQYF.

This clone was observed a few times. This rearrangement joins TRBV10-2 to TRBJ1-3, with D unclear. The CDR3 is made up of 15 amino acids. Germline V gene data show CDR1 as WSHSY and CDR2 as SAAADI. The V gene lost 8 bases and the J gene lost 0 bases, with 14 bases spanning the gap. For the CDR3, the DNA is TGCGCCAGCGGCCGAGACATCTTCTCTGGAAACACCATATATTTT. Its protein is CASGRDIFSGNTIYF.

The gene calls are TRBV2 and TRBJ2-7; D is tentatively TRBD1 or TRBD2 (5 bases each). The CDR3 spans 12 residues. Per the germline V gene, CDR1 is SNHLY and CDR2 is FYNNEI. Deletions cut 1 base from V and 10 bases from J, with 11 bases between. CDR3 amino acids: CASSEGGTQQYF. As DNA, the CDR3 is TGTGCCAGCAGTGAAGGTGGGACCCAACAGTACTTC.